A single sample gave rise to the 17 T cell receptor beta chains below, sequenced in a study of shared clonotypes between healthy human individuals. The repertoire was sequenced with immunoSEQ multiplex PCR; TCRdb's copy has only in-frame clones and lacks some. In the table there are about 120,000 clones, under 70% of which are singletons. Sequencing input: memory CD8+ T cells sorted from blood. As to subset: CD45RO+ cells pooled with CCR7-negative TemRA cells. The receptor set was obtained from a woman aged 25 to 45 in good health.

This clone has a single count. This chain uses TRBV6-1 with TRBJ1-1, with a weak D call TRBD1 (6 bases). This CDR3 comprises 12 residues. Trimming removed 6 bases from V and 8 bases from J, with 13 bases in between. Germline loops: CDR1 MNHNS, CDR2 SASEGT. The DNA of the CDR3 is TGTGCCAGCAGGGCACTCCAGGGGGAAGCTTTCTTT. Translated, it gives CASRALQGEAFF.

This clone showed up many times. The chain links TRBV25-1 to TRBJ2-7; D unclear. Trimming stripped 0 bases from V and 3 bases from J, with 0 bases between. The CDR3 covers 11 residues. Germline V gene data show CDR1 as MGHDK and CDR2 as SYGVNS. CDR3 protein: CASSEYYEQYF. The CDR3 DNA is TGTGCCAGCAGTGAATACTACGAGCAGTACTTC.

The CDR3, as DNA: TGTGCCAGCAGCGTCGGCAGGGGATCCTCTGAAGCTTTCTTT. Its translation is CASSVGRGSSEAFF. The J gene is TRBJ1-1, the V gene TRBV9, with a possible D match to TRBD1 (6 bases). The CDR3 length is 14 residues. Trimming removed 2 bases from V and 6 bases from J, with 14 bases in between. Germline loops: CDR1 SGDLS, CDR2 YYNGEE.

In DNA, the CDR3 is TGTGCCACCAGCAGAGACACACAAGGGACAGGGAGGGAGACCCAGTACTTC. The encoded protein is CATSRDTQGTGRETQYF. The V gene is TRBV15, the J gene TRBJ2-5, with 9 bases that match TRBD1. Germline lookup yields CDR1 LNHNV and CDR2 YYDKDF (reference sequence). Trimming at V came to 0 bases and at J to 5 bases, leaving 10 bases not matched to a gene. The CDR3 runs to 17 residues.

The V and J genes are TRBV15 and TRBJ2-1; tentatively, D is TRBD1 or TRBD2 (5 bases each). CDR3 length: 15 amino acids. V lost 0 bases to trimming and J lost 8 bases, with 14 bases between them. Germline CDR1 LNHNV, CDR2 YYDKDF (reference sequence). This CDR3 is CATSRDRGPTYEQFF. Written as DNA, the CDR3 is TGTGCCACCAGCAGAGACCGGGGACCCACCTATGAGCAGTTCTTC.

This chain links TRBV25-1 with TRBJ2-1, with 8 bases lining up with TRBD1. The CDR3 totals 15 residues. V lost 2 bases to trimming and J lost 6 bases; unmatched junction nucleotides: 6. The germline gives CDR1 MGHDK, CDR2 SYGVNS. CDR3 DNA: TGTGCCAGCAGTGAACCCGGGACAGGCCGCAATGAGCAGTTCTTC. Protein product: CASSEPGTGRNEQFF.

The chain uses TRBV18 and TRBJ2-7, with TRBD2 identical over 11 bases. This CDR3 region has 16 residues. V dropped 2 bases and J dropped 8; count of bases not matched to a gene: 11. CDR1 is KGHSH and CDR2 is LQKENI in the germline V gene. Here the CDR3 DNA reads TGTGCCAGCTCACCAGTACTAGCGGGAGCGGAGGAGAAGCAGTACTTC. This gives the protein CASSPVLAGAEEKQYF.

The chain joins TRBV29-1 to TRBJ2-7; D might be TRBD2 (5 bases). Germline assignment: CDR1 SQVTM and CDR2 ANQGSEA. Trimming pared 1 base from V and 3 bases from J, leaving 16 bases between. The CDR3 is 15 amino acids. The CDR3 is CSVEADTPSGYEQYF. The CDR3 coding sequence is TGCAGCGTTGAAGCCGACACTCCGAGCGGCTACGAGCAGTACTTC.

The chain combines TRBV5-1 with TRBJ2-7; D perhaps matches TRBD2 (5 bases). The germline V and J ends were trimmed by 0 bases and 3 bases, with 10 bases remaining between them. From germline, CDR1 is SGHRS and CDR2 YFSETQ. The CDR3 totals 14 residues. The chain's CDR3 is CASSLDRGDYEQYF. The DNA for the CDR3 is TGCGCCAGCAGCTTGGATCGGGGAGACTACGAGCAGTACTTC. Combining the CDR3 with reference TRBV5-1 and TRBJ2-7 gives the whole variable domain KAGVTQTPRYLIKTRGQQVTLSCSPISGHRSVSWYQQTPGQGLQFLFEYFSETQRNKGNFPGRFSGRQFSNSRSEMNVSTLELGDSALYLCASSLDRGDYEQYFGPGTRLTVT.

This chain connects TRBV6-1 to TRBJ2-5; no reliable D call. V was clipped by 5 bases and J by 5 bases, with 9 bases between them. The CDR3 spans 12 residues. CDR1 is MNHNS and CDR2 is SASEGT in the germline V gene. The CDR3 is CASSWVLETQYF. CDR3 in DNA: TGTGCCAGCAGTTGGGTCCTCGAGACCCAGTACTTC.

This clone has only one observation. V gene TRBV30 combines with J gene TRBJ2-7; D may be TRBD2 (6 bases). Germline V gives CDR1 GTSNPN, CDR2 SVGIG (reference sequence). V was cut by 4 bases and J by 3 bases, with 13 bases left in between. This CDR3 spans 13 amino acids. The CDR3 loop reads CAWNAGPYYEQYF. The CDR3 region has the DNA TGTGCCTGGAATGCGGGGCCCTACTACGAGCAGTACTTC.

The chain couples TRBV6-5 to TRBJ2-3; D gene uncertain. Trimming removed 5 bases at V and 5 bases at J, with 11 bases between. Germline CDR1 is MNHEY and CDR2 is SVGAGI. The CDR3 spans 13 residues. CDR3 DNA: TGTGCCAGCAGTCCTCCTCGGGTAGATACGCAGTATTTT. Protein: CASSPPRVDTQYF.

There are a few counts of this clone. Distinct nucleotide sequences in the sample also encode this CDR3. The chain joins TRBV19 to TRBJ1-5; D perhaps matches TRBD1 (6 bases). Germline CDR1 reads LNHDA; CDR2 reads SQIVND (reference sequence). There are 11 residues in the CDR3. Trimming took 5 bases from V and 10 from J, leaving 9 bases between them. This chain's CDR3 is CASSLGGPQHF. The DNA for the CDR3 is TGTGCCAGTAGTCTAGGGGGACCCCAGCATTTT. Drawing the rest from reference TRBV19 and TRBJ1-5, the complete variable domain is DGGITQSPKYLFRKEGQNVTLSCEQNLNHDAMYWYRQDPGQGLRLIYYSQIVNDFQKGDIAEGYSVSREKKESFPLTVTSAQKNPTAFYLCASSLGGPQHFGDGTRLSIL.

This chain joins TRBV10-2 and TRBJ1-2; perhaps TRBD1 as D (6 bases). The V gene lost 3 bases and the J gene lost 5 bases, with 16 bases spanning the gap. This CDR3 is 15 amino acids long. Germline V CDR1 and CDR2: WSHSY, SAAADI. The CDR3 sequence: CASSEVGGTVYGYTF. The CDR3 bases are TGCGCCAGCAGTGAAGTAGGGGGGACGGTTTATGGCTACACCTTC.

V and J are TRBV19 and TRBJ2-1; 7 bases line up with TRBD2. Unmatched junction bases numbered 9, after V lost 5 bases and J lost 8 bases. Per the germline V gene, CDR1 is LNHDA and CDR2 is SQIVND (reference sequence). The CDR3 runs to 14 residues. The CDR3 here is CASSPRTRGDEQFF. The CDR3, as DNA: TGTGCCAGTAGTCCACGGACTAGAGGGGATGAGCAGTTCTTC.

This clone was recorded a few times. The V call is TRBV10-1, the J call TRBJ1-2; D is unresolved. V was pared by 5 bases and J by 4 bases, with 11 bases between. The CDR3 is 13 residues long. The germline gives CDR1 WNHNN, CDR2 SYGVQD (reference sequence). CDR3 coding DNA: TGCGCCAGCAGTCCCGGGAGGACCTATGGCTACACCTTC. It yields the protein CASSPGRTYGYTF.

This sequence joins TRBV19 and TRBJ2-5; possibly TRBD1 or TRBD2 for D (5 bases each). The CDR3 consists of 13 residues. V lost 4 bases, J lost 4 bases, and 10 bases lay in between. The germline V gene has CDR1 LNHDA and CDR2 SQIVND (reference sequence). The CDR3 nucleotides are TGTGCCAGTAGTACCCGGGACGGAGAGACCCAGTACTTC. Amino acids: CASSTRDGETQYF.